Given below is one TCR beta chain in context. CDR3 length: 13 residues. Trimming cost V 2 bases and J 3 bases, with 5 bases left between them. This entry belongs to a study of blood T cell repertoires in COVID-19. In the study overall: The United States, Italy and Spain supplied acute and convalescent COVID-19 samples. In each case, the material was cDNA or gDNA derived from T cells, B-cell-depleted T cells, or PBMCs.

Original analysis: Reference gene primer amplification in the assay estimated nucleated cell counts. Measured with immunoSEQ multiplex PCR; TCRdb has only the in-frame clones, and not every one. The V and J calls and clone size were taken over from that table, and D and trimming were inferred from the DNA. The sample includes tens of thousands of clones, 84% of them seen just once. This sequence was found in a man aged 55 to 70 with acute or convalescent COVID-19. The sequenced sample consisted of peripheral blood. The chain is built from TRBV12-3 or TRBV12-4 and TRBJ1-5; no definite D call. The CDR3 DNA follows: TGTGCCAGCAGTTTAACAGTCAATCAGCCCCAGCATTTT. Its translation is CASSLTVNQPQHF.